These 24 T cell receptor beta chains originate from one sample sequenced in a study of T cell changes during pregnancy in multiple sclerosis. The method was immunoSEQ multiplex PCR; TCRdb's version includes in-frame clones alone and lacks a portion of them. The sample consists of approximately 28,000 clones, about 88% of them appearing once. Specimen: CD8+ T cells from peripheral blood mononuclear cells, collected in the second trimester of pregnancy. The receptors were sampled from a female donor with multiple sclerosis, enrolled in a pregnancy study.

J is TRBJ2-1 and V is TRBV13; 12 positions agree with TRBD2. V was clipped by 2 bases and J by 7 bases; unmatched bases: 3. Germline CDR1 and CDR2: PRHDT and FYEKMQ (reference sequence). The CDR3 totals 15 residues. CDR3 DNA sequence: TGTGCCAGCAGCTTATGGCTAGCGGGAGGGAATGAGCAGTTCTTC. This sequence encodes CASSLWLAGGNEQFF.

The chain combines TRBV5-6 with TRBJ1-6; no firm D call. Germline CDR1 and CDR2: SGHDT and YYEEEE. V was cut by 1 base and J by 8 bases, with 16 bases left in between. The CDR3 has 16 residues. The CDR3 protein is CASSLNRDWSDSPLHF. As DNA, the CDR3 is TGTGCCAGCAGCTTGAACCGGGATTGGAGCGATTCACCCCTCCACTTT.

This clone was seen a few times. This chain links TRBV19 with TRBJ2-3; D is unclear. V lost 3 bases to trimming and J lost 3 bases, with 4 bases between them. The CDR3 has 12 amino acids. Germline loops: CDR1 LNHDA, CDR2 SQIVND (reference sequence). The CDR3 reads CASSIGTDTQYF. CDR3 coding DNA: TGTGCCAGTAGTATCGGTACAGATACGCAGTATTTT.

This chain joins TRBV7-2 and TRBJ1-1; no definite D call. CDR3 length: 13 amino acids. Germline CDR1 SGHTA, CDR2 FQGNSA. V was cut by 9 bases and J by 1 base, with 12 bases left in between. The DNA for the CDR3 is TGTGCCAGTCGACCATCAGGGAACACTGAAGCTTTCTTT. Its protein product is CASRPSGNTEAFF.

This chain uses TRBV4-1 with TRBJ2-2; 8 bases align to TRBD2. Trimming took 8 bases from V and 6 from J; bases not matched to a gene: 8. This CDR3 is built from 14 residues. The germline gives CDR1 MGHRA, CDR2 YSYEKL. CDR3 coding DNA: TGCGCCAGCTCGGGACTAGTTTTATCCGGGGAGCTGTTTTTT. This codes for CASSGLVLSGELFF.

A single count supports this clone. The CDR3 loop is CATSRGETQYF. The CDR3 DNA follows: TGTGCCACCTCACGCGGGGAGACCCAGTACTTC. The chain combines TRBV27 with TRBJ2-5, with D tentatively TRBD2 (5 bases). This CDR3 contains 11 residues. CDR1 MNHEY and CDR2 SMNVEV come from the germline V gene (reference sequence). V was shortened by 10 bases and J by 5 bases, with 11 bases between the two germline ends.

V gene TRBV19 combines with J gene TRBJ2-7; 10 positions agree with TRBD1. CDR1 is LNHDA, CDR2 SQIVND, per germline (reference sequence). The CDR3 runs to 15 residues. The V gene end was trimmed by 1 base and the J gene end by 6 bases; junction bases not matched to a gene: 6. Here the CDR3 DNA reads TGTGCCAGTAGTATAGGAGGACAGGGGGATAGCGAGCAGTACTTC. Amino acid sequence: CASSIGGQGDSEQYF.

The genes are TRBV6-5 and TRBJ2-1, with a tentative D call TRBD1 (6 bases). The germline CDR1 and CDR2 sequences are MNHEY and SVGAGI. V was trimmed by 5 bases and J by 10 bases, leaving 15 bases between them. This CDR3 has 13 amino acids. The chain's CDR3 is CASSAHSDREQFF. CDR3 nucleotide sequence: TGTGCCAGCAGTGCCCACTCGGACAGAGAGCAGTTCTTC.

The chain uses TRBV27 and TRBJ2-7; TRBD2 matches 7 bases. Germline V gene sequence: CDR1 MNHEY, CDR2 SMNVEV (reference sequence). V shed 3 bases, J shed 6 bases, and the junction held 8 bases outside the gene matches. CDR3 length: 14 residues. The chain's CDR3 is CASSFSLGLGEQYF. DNA for the CDR3: TGTGCCAGCAGTTTCTCCCTTGGACTAGGCGAGCAGTACTTC.

The rearrangement joins TRBV4-3 to TRBJ2-7; 8 nucleotides agree with TRBD1. V shed 1 base, J shed 5 bases, and the junction held 7 bases outside the gene matches. Germline CDR1 reads LGHNA; CDR2 reads YSLEER. The CDR3 sequence is 15 residues long. Written as DNA, the CDR3 is TGCGCCAGCAGCCAAGGGACAGGGACAAACAACGAGCAGTACTTC. This gives the protein CASSQGTGTNNEQYF.

The chain uses TRBV5-4 and TRBJ1-1; no reliable D call. CDR1 and CDR2 (germline): SGHNT, YYREEE (reference sequence). V lost 0 bases, J lost 6 bases, and 15 bases lay in between. This CDR3 has 15 amino acids. CDR3 DNA sequence: TGTGCCAGCAGCTTGGTGGGATTCGGGAGCCCTGAAGCTTTCTTT. Encoded protein: CASSLVGFGSPEAFF.

This clone showed up just once. This chain connects TRBV19 to TRBJ2-1; 10 nucleotides match TRBD2. The CDR3 consists of 18 residues. V lost 1 base to trimming and J lost 0 bases; unmatched junction nucleotides: 6. The germline V gene encodes CDR1 LNHDA and CDR2 SQIVND (reference sequence). CDR3: CASSIVGGLASSYNEQFF. As DNA, the CDR3 is TGTGCCAGTAGTATAGTGGGGGGACTAGCGAGCTCCTACAATGAGCAGTTCTTC.

The rearrangement links TRBV6-5 to TRBJ2-7, with 11 bases matching TRBD2. Losses at the gene ends were 7 bases for V and 3 bases for J; bases not matched to a gene: 8. Germline-derived CDR1 and CDR2 are MNHEY and SVGAGI. The CDR3 spans 15 residues. Here the CDR3 reads CASTLLAGDHYEQYF. The CDR3 DNA is TGTGCCAGCACTCTACTAGCGGGAGACCACTACGAGCAGTACTTC.

The chain carries TRBV28 and TRBJ2-7; possibly TRBD1 for D (7 bases). Germline V lookup: CDR1 MDHEN, CDR2 SYDVKM. This CDR3 is built from 14 residues. V was trimmed by 7 bases and J by 5 bases, leaving 18 bases between them. CDR3 nucleotides: TGTGCCAGCACCCAACGCAGGGGGGAGGACGAGCAGTACTTC. Encoded protein: CASTQRRGEDEQYF.

This clone occurred once. The J gene is TRBJ2-2, the V gene TRBV2; 11 bases align to TRBD1. The CDR3 is 18 amino acids. Germline CDR1 reads SNHLY; CDR2 reads FYNNEI. With 7 bases clipped from V and 0 bases from J, the junction kept 10 bases outside the gene matches. The CDR3 DNA reads as TGTGCCAGCAAGGGGGACAGGGGGACTCAAGCGAACACCGGGGAGCTGTTTTTT. Its translation is CASKGDRGTQANTGELFF.

V gene TRBV6-5 combines with J gene TRBJ1-1; maybe TRBD1 (5 bases). Trimming took 4 bases from V and 6 from J, leaving 15 bases between them. Germline assignment: CDR1 MNHEY and CDR2 SVGAGI. This CDR3 region has 14 residues. The CDR3 reads CASSSLLGEAEAFF. CDR3 nucleotides: TGTGCCAGCAGTTCCCTACTGGGGGAGGCTGAAGCTTTCTTT.

The CDR3 loop is CASSPGTNTGELFF. For the CDR3, the DNA is TGTGCCAGCAGTCCAGGAACGAACACCGGGGAGCTGTTTTTT. The chain has TRBV2 and TRBJ2-2; D is ambiguous. This CDR3 has 14 residues. Germline values: CDR1 SNHLY, CDR2 FYNNEI. V lost 5 bases to trimming and J lost 0 bases, with 7 bases between them.

About this clone: The CDR3 ends on some other residue instead of the conserved phenylalanine or tryptophan, so this is likely a read error. The genes are TRBV4-3 and TRBJ2-7; D remains ambiguous. The CDR3 loop spans 13 amino acids. Germline lookup yields CDR1 LGHNA and CDR2 YSLEER. V lost 3 bases to trimming and J lost 6 bases, with 12 bases between them. This CDR3 reads CASSQKETSEQYL. The CDR3 DNA sequence: TGCGCCAGCAGCCAGAAGGAAACCAGCGAGCAGTACCTC.

Regarding this clone: A junction boundary mismatches the germline segment, possibly from a read error. V is TRBV7-7 and J is TRBJ2-1, with TRBD2 matching 10 bases. The CDR3 spans 15 residues. Germline V lookup: CDR1 SSHAT, CDR2 FNYEAQ (reference sequence). CDR3 in amino acids: CASSSGLAEYNEQFF. The DNA for the CDR3 is TGTGCTAGCAGCTCCGGACTAGCGGAATACAATGAGCAGTTCTTC.

This sequence joins TRBV6-5 and TRBJ2-3; a possible D gene is TRBD2 (7 bases). Between the trimmed V and J ends, which lost 2 bases and 4 bases, there was a span of 16 bases. The germline CDR1 and CDR2 sequences are MNHEY and SVGAGI. There are 16 residues in the CDR3. In nucleotides, the CDR3 is TGTGCCAGCAGTTACAGCGGGGACACGGCTCCAGATACGCAGTATTTT. This codes for CASSYSGDTAPDTQYF.

The rearrangement joins TRBV6-1 to TRBJ2-1, with D hard to call. This CDR3 contains 14 residues. Per germline, CDR1 MNHNS and CDR2 SASEGT. V dropped 4 bases and J dropped 5 bases, with 12 bases sitting between them. The CDR3 protein is CASSGLDQDNEQFF. In DNA, the CDR3 is TGTGCCAGCAGTGGGTTGGATCAGGACAATGAGCAGTTCTTC.

This chain uses TRBV5-1 with TRBJ2-1; 7 nucleotides match TRBD2. The CDR3 runs to 14 residues. The germline CDR1 and CDR2 sequences are SGHRS and YFSETQ. V was pared by 4 bases and J by 5 bases, with 6 bases of the junction left unmatched. In DNA form, the CDR3 reads TGCGCCAGCAGCGACGGGGGGATCGACAATGAGCAGTTCTTC. Its translation: CASSDGGIDNEQFF.

V usage is TRBV5-3 and J usage is TRBJ2-2; 8 bases align to TRBD2. TRBV5-3 is an ORF for which the function is uncertain. This CDR3 spans 16 amino acids. V shed 3 bases, J shed 8 bases, and the junction held 12 bases outside the gene matches. The CDR3 sequence: CARSSGTRKTPGELFF. Here the CDR3 DNA reads TGTGCCAGAAGCTCCGGGACTAGAAAAACACCAGGGGAGCTGTTTTTT.

The chain links TRBV2 to TRBJ2-7; 8 bases line up with TRBD1. J was trimmed by 3 bases and V by 9 bases; bases with no gene match: 16. CDR3 size: 16 residues. From germline, CDR1 is SNHLY and CDR2 FYNNEI. DNA of the CDR3: TGTGCCAGTATGGCTGGAGGACAGGGTCTGCGCTACGAGCAGTACTTC. This translates into CASMAGGQGLRYEQYF. The whole variable domain, remainder taken from reference TRBV2 and TRBJ2-7, is EPEVTQTPSHQVTQMGQEVILRCVPISNHLYFYWYRQILGQKVEFLVSFYNNEISEKSEIFDDQFSVERPDGSNFTLKIRSTKLEDSAMYFCASMAGGQGLRYEQYFGPGTRLTVT.